A selection of T cell receptor beta chains follows, all from one sample in a study of cytomegalovirus exposure and HLA in healthy donors. Clones were read by immunoSEQ multiplex PCR, and TCRdb kept only the in-frame ones, dropping some. The sample has 100,000 to 140,000 clones, more than 75% seen once. Sequencing used PBMCs. The receptors shown here come from a man aged 30 to 39 in good health and CMV-seropositive. Both conserved end residues are part of each CDR3. The size entry is marked missing in some rows and otherwise reads once, few, many or a size class.

NA | TRBV6-5 | CASSLAGGYGYTF
NA | TRBV19 | CASSIGPLAGGSKNIQYF
NA | TRBV6-1 | CASSDGTSLHYGYTF
NA | TRBV19 | CASSGKTGSYSYEQYF
NA | TRBV11-3 | CASSLEGGGSSYEQYF
NA | TRBV30 | CAWCEGTGAMGAFF
once | TRBV4-2 | CASSLASGGESGEQFF
NA | TRBV5-1 | CASSPRTSGGQETQYF
NA | TRBV10-3 | CAISESWDRVAFF
NA | TRBV21-1 | CASSRHRDRGRPPLHF
NA | TRBV15 | CATSRGAGAYEQYF
NA | TRBV5-1 | CASSRGTSGGAIDTQYF
NA | TRBV7-3 | CASSGSGTSGVNEQFF
NA | TRBV7-8 | CASSFGGGSYEQYF
once | TRBV5-1 | CASSFATDRRKYF
NA | TRBV9 | CASSVVPSGVGEQFF
NA | TRBV7-9 | CASSLDAGYETQYF
NA | TRBV4-2 | CASSQEGHAPGTSTDTQYF
NA | TRBV6-6 | CASSHPPGGQETQYF
NA | TRBV7-2 | CASSLERRGMPYEQYF
NA | TRBV11-2 | CASRKPSTGGGYTF
NA | TRBV29-1 | CSETGQGYNEQFF
NA | TRBV2 | CASSEALGQKNTEAFF
NA | TRBV27 | CASRTAGTHEAFF
NA | TRBV15 | CATSVRQRETQYF
NA | TRBV5-6 | CASSFSAGGQYF
NA | TRBV29-1 | CSVEDTGRRLYGYTF
NA | TRBV7-9 | CSSSTDRGSTDTQYF
few | TRBV5-4 | CAISLTSGGLLEELFF
once | TRBV5-1 | CASSLANEQYF
NA | TRBV6-5 | CASRDGGAKNSQYF
NA | TRBV29-1 | CSVEYRNQPQHF
once | TRBV7-9 | CASSLVTGLNTEAFF
NA | TRBV9 | CASSAGLSRGYEQYF